This T cell receptor beta chain is from a study of shared clonotypes between healthy human individuals. As for the study in general: Each donor had three CD4 naive, three CD4 memory, two CD8 naive and one CD8 memory plate.

About this clone: The antigen remains unidentified.

The method was immunoSEQ multiplex PCR; TCRdb's version includes in-frame clones alone and lacks a portion of them. This table holds 2 million to 2.5 million clones, 90% to 96% found once. General observations from the study: Sharing across four donors was highest in naive CD4 (around 5%) and lowest in memory CD8 (approximately 0.4%).

Germline V gene data show CDR1 as SGHAT and CDR2 as FQNNGV. V lost 5 bases and J lost 7; bases outside the gene matches: 5. CDR3 length equals 15 residues. The sequenced sample was naive CD4+ T cells sorted from blood. Noted subset: CD45RA+ positively selected. The receptor was derived from a man aged 18 to 30 in good health. The J gene is TRBJ1-6, the V gene TRBV11-2; TRBD1 agrees at 10 bases. The CDR3 loop reads CASSQRTGGNSPLHF. The CDR3 coding sequence is TGTGCCAGCAGCCAGCGGACAGGGGGGAATTCACCCCTCCACTTT.